The clone carrying this T cell receptor beta chain was counted only a few times. Time point specified: persistent/refractory GD, antithyroid drugs over 5 years with positive TRAb. After RNA was extracted from PBMCs, the TCR library was made from it. The record originates from a study of regulatory T cells in long-lasting Graves disease. Investigators prepared the TCR beta libraries by applying iRepertoire HTBI primers and Arm-PCR of CDR3 regions. MiXCR was run by TCRdb on the multiplex PCR reads, yielding one entry per CDR3 protein. The repertoire consists of about 470,000 distinct CDR3 sequences, with less than 25% occurring once and the leading ten covering 7.8%. Between the trimmed V and J ends, which lost 3 bases and 3 bases, there was a span of 9 bases. Per the germline V gene, CDR1 is SGDLS and CDR2 is YYNGEE. This CDR3 region has 14 residues.

The V call is TRBV9, the J call TRBJ2-2; D is ambiguous. The clonotype originates from a female donor with Graves disease. The input for sequencing was peripheral blood mononuclear cells (PBMCs), taken when the disease was refractory, from a patient treated with antithyroid drugs. CDR3 amino acids: CASSDSSYTGELFF. The CDR3 nucleotides read TGTGCCAGCAGCGACTCGAGCTACACCGGGGAGCTGTTTTTT.